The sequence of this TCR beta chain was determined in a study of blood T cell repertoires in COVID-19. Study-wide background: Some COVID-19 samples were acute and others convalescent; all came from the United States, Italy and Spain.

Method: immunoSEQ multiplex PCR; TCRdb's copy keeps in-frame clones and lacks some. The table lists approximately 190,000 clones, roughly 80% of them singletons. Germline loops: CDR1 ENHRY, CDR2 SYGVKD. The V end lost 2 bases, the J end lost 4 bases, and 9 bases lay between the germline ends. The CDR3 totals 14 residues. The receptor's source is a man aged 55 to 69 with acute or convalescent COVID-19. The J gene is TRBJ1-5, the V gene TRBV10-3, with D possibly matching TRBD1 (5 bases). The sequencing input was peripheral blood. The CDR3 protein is CAISEQGMNQPQHF. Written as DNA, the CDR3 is TGTGCCATCAGTGAGCAGGGTATGAATCAGCCCCAGCATTTT.